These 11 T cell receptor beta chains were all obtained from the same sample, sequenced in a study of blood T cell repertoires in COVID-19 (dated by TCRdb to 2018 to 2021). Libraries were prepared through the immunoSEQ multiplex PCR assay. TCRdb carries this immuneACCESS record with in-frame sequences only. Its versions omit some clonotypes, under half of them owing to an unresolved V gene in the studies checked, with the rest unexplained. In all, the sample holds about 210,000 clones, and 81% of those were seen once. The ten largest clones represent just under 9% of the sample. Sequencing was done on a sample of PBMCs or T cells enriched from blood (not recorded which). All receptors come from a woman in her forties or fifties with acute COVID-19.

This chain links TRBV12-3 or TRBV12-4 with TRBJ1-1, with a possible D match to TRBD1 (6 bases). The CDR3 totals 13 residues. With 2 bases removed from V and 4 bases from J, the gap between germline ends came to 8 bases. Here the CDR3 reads CASSLMGATEAFF. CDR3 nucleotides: TGTGCCAGCAGTTTAATGGGGGCCACTGAAGCTTTCTTT.

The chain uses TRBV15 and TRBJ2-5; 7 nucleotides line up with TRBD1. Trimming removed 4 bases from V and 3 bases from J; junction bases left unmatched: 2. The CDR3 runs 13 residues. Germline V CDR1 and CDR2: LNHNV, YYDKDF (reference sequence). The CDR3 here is CATSKGTEETQYF. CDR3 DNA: TGTGCCACCAGCAAAGGGACAGAAGAGACCCAGTACTTC.

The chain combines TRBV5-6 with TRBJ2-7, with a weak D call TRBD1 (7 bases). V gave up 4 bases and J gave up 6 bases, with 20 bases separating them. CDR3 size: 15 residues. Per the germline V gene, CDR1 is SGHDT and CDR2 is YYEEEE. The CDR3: CASSHTIDREAEQYF. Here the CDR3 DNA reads TGTGCCAGCAGCCACACAATTGACAGGGAGGCCGAGCAGTACTTC.

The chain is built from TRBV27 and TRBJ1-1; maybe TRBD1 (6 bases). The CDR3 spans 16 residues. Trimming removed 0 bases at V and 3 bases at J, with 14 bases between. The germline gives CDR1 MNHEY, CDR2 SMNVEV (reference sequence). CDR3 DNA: TGTGCCAGCAGTTTATCGCCGGGGGGGCTGGACACTGAAGCTTTCTTT. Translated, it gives CASSLSPGGLDTEAFF.

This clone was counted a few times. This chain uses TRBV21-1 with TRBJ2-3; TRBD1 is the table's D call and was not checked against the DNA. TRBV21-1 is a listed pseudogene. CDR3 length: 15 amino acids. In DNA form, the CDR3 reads TGTGCCAGCAGCAAAGGTGGACAGTCCACAGATACGCAGTATTTT. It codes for CASSKGGQSTDTQYF.

In nucleotides, the CDR3 is TGTGCCATCAGTGAAGGGTCGGGAGGCGGACTCGAAAAACTGTTTTTT. It specifies CAISEGSGGGLEKLFF. The rearrangement uses TRBV10-3 and TRBJ1-4, with no clear D. Germline CDR1 and CDR2: ENHRY and SYGVKD. V was trimmed by 3 bases and J by 8 bases, leaving 19 bases between them. This CDR3 comprises 16 residues.

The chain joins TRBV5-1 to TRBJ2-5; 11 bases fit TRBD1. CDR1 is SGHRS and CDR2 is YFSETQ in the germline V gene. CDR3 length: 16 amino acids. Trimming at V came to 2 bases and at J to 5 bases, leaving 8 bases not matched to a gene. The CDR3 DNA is TGCGCCAGCAGCTTTGGACAGGGGGCCACCGGGGAGACCCAGTACTTC. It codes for CASSFGQGATGETQYF.

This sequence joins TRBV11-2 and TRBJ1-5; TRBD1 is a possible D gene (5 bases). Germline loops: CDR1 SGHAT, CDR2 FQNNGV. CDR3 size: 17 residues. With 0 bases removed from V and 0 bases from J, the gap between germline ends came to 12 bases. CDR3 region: CASSLDFGGDSNQPQHF. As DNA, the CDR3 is TGTGCCAGCAGCTTAGATTTTGGAGGGGATAGCAATCAGCCCCAGCATTTT. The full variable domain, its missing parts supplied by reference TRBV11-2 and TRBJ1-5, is EAGVAQSPRYKIIEKRQSVAFWCNPISGHATLYWYQQILGQGPKLLIQFQNNGVVDDSQLPKDRFSAERLKGVDSTLKIQPAKLEDSAVYLCASSLDFGGDSNQPQHFGDGTRLSIL.

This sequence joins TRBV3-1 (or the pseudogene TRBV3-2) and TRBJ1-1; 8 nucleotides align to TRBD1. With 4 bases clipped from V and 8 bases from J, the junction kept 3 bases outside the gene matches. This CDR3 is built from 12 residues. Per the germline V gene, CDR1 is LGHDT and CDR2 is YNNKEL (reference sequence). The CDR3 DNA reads TGTGCCAGCAGCCGGAGGACAGGGGAAGCTTTCTTT. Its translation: CASSRRTGEAFF.

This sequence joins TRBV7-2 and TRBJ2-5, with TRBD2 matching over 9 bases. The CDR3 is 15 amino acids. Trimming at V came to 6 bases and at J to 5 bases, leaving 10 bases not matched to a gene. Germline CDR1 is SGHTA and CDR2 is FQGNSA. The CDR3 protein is CASRPTGTSFETQYF. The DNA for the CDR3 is TGTGCCAGCAGGCCGACCGGGACTAGCTTTGAGACCCAGTACTTC.

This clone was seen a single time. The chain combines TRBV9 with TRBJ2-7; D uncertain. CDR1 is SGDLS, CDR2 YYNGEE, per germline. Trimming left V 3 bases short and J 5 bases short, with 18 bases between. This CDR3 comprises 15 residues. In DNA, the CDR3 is TGTGCCAGCAGCGGCGGATCCGGAAGGCTCAACGAGCAGTACTTC. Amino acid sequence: CASSGGSGRLNEQYF.